A single sample gave rise to the 30 T cell receptor beta chains below, sequenced in a study of post-analysis software for immune sequencing data. Overall study findings and caveats: Roughly five TRBV segments appeared more often in patients than in controls, and TRBV5-6, TRBV5-1 and TRBV20-1 were among these.

What these receptors recognize is not known. Included in the TCR beta cDNA libraries were unique molecular identifiers. Via MiXCR, TCRdb re-called the PCR reads, giving one row per CDR3 protein. Of about 540,000 distinct CDR3 sequences detected, around 34% appear once; the ten largest clones hold under 7%. The specimen was blood. The receptors originated from a girl aged 2-17 years with multiple sclerosis.

Details on this clonotype: One end of the junction varies from germline; a read error may be responsible. V gene TRBV5-1 combines with J gene TRBJ2-7; TRBD1 is a possible D gene (6 bases). Near its end, the DNA agrees better with TRBJ2-5, so the J call may be wrong. The CDR3 covers 14 residues. The germline V gene has CDR1 SGHRS and CDR2 YFSETQ. The CDR3 DNA follows: TGCGCCGGCAGGATCCTGGACAGCGAAGAGACCCAGTACTTC. Encoded protein: CAGRILDSEETQYF.

This clonotype has only a few counts. The genes are TRBV6-6 and TRBJ1-1; D not certain. This CDR3 has 15 residues. Germline V CDR1 and CDR2: MNHNY, SVGAGI (reference sequence). V was shortened by 5 bases and J by 3 bases, with 16 bases between the two germline ends. CDR3 coding DNA: TGTGCCAGCAGTGCGTTGAGAGAGGGCTACACTGAAGCTTTCTTT. Residues: CASSALREGYTEAFF.

This clonotype was detected a few times. The chain joins TRBV6-5 to TRBJ2-3; D tentatively reads TRBD1 or TRBD2 (5 bases each). The germline V gene has CDR1 MNHEY and CDR2 SVGAGI. The CDR3 covers 13 residues. Trimming cost V 9 bases and J 4 bases, with 14 bases left between them. The CDR3 DNA sequence: TGTGCCAGTTCCCGAGGGGTCCCAGATACGCAGTATTTT. This gives the protein CASSRGVPDTQYF.

The V call is TRBV12-3 or TRBV12-4, the J call TRBJ2-3; D not resolved. The CDR3 has 13 residues. The ends were cut back, 5 bases at V and 2 bases at J, with 8 bases in the middle. CDR3 residues: CASSHTDTDTQYF. Here the CDR3 DNA reads TGTGCCAGCAGTCATACAGACACAGATACGCAGTATTTT.

This clonotype was found a few times. This chain uses TRBV27 with TRBJ2-5, with D perhaps matching TRBD2 (5 bases). The CDR3 spans 11 residues. Trimming pared 11 bases from V and 7 bases from J, leaving 14 bases between. From germline, CDR1 is MNHEY and CDR2 SMNVEV (reference sequence). The chain's CDR3 is CACTYRGTQYF. The CDR3 DNA sequence: TGTGCCTGCACCTATCGGGGGACCCAGTACTTC.

There are a few counts of this clonotype. The CDR3 loop is CSARDYRYNEQFF. CDR3 nucleotides: TGCAGTGCTAGAGATTACAGATACAATGAGCAGTTCTTC. The chain carries TRBV20-1 and TRBJ2-1; D remains unclear. The V gene's germline CDR1 is DFQATT and CDR2 SNEGSKA (reference sequence). This CDR3 has 13 residues. The V gene lost 0 bases and the J gene lost 4 bases, with 7 bases spanning the gap.

The chain is built from TRBV20-1 and TRBJ2-4; TRBD2 matches at 8 bases. The DNA end favors TRBJ2-5, so the J call may be wrong. Germline values: CDR1 DFQATT, CDR2 SNEGSKA (reference sequence). The CDR3 runs to 15 residues. CDR3 coding DNA: TGCAGTGCCGAAAGCCGGGCGGGGGGTCCGAAGACCCAGTACTTC. Protein product: CSAESRAGGPKTQYF.

The table lists this clonotype with a few counts. The V and J genes are TRBV6-1 and TRBJ2-3; 13 nucleotides agree with TRBD2. CDR1 MNHNS and CDR2 SASEGT come from the germline V gene. After removal of 10 bases from V and 5 bases from J, the junction contained 15 bases not matched to a gene. There are 17 residues in the CDR3. CDR3 DNA sequence: TGTGCCACCACTAGAGGACTAGCGGGGGACCCGGGAGATACGCAGTATTTT. This sequence encodes CATTRGLAGDPGDTQYF.

The chain recombines TRBV6-2 or TRBV6-3 with TRBJ2-1, with D tentatively TRBD2 (6 bases). Germline V CDR1 and CDR2: MNHEY, SVGEGT. The germline V and J ends were trimmed by 6 bases and 10 bases, with 16 bases remaining between them. The CDR3 totals 13 residues. The DNA for the CDR3 is TGTGCCAGCAGGGGGAACGGAGGGATAGAGCAGTTCTTC. Amino acid sequence: CASRGNGGIEQFF.

This sequence joins TRBV6-2 or TRBV6-3 and TRBJ2-2, with D possibly matching TRBD1 (5 bases). V was trimmed by 6 bases and J by 0 bases, leaving 11 bases between them. CDR1 and CDR2 (germline): MNHEY, SVGEGT. The CDR3 sequence is 15 residues long. CDR3 amino acids: CASRGLRANTGELFF. CDR3 in DNA: TGTGCCAGCAGGGGGCTAAGGGCGAACACCGGGGAGCTGTTTTTT.

At least ten counts were recorded for this clonotype. This chain joins TRBV7-9 and TRBJ2-3; D is unresolved. The CDR3 is made up of 11 amino acids. V lost 5 bases and J lost 12, with 12 bases in between. The V gene's germline CDR1 is SEHNR and CDR2 FQNEAQ (reference sequence). The CDR3 protein is CASSPGSSQYF. In DNA form, the CDR3 reads TGTGCCAGCAGCCCGGGTTCATCCCAGTATTTT.

The chain recombines TRBV4-1 with TRBJ1-5; no clear D gene. CDR3 length equals 15 residues. CDR1 and CDR2 from the germline V gene are MGHRA and YSYEKL. Trimming removed 1 base at V and 0 bases at J, with 7 bases between. The CDR3 nucleotides are TGCGCCAGCAGCCAAGTCGGGCTTAGCAATCAGCCCCAGCATTTT. Translated: CASSQVGLSNQPQHF.

This clonotype has more than one count but fewer than ten. The rearrangement uses TRBV15 and TRBJ2-7; D tentatively reads TRBD1 or TRBD2 (5 bases each). The CDR3 runs 15 residues. With 0 bases removed from V and 3 bases from J, the gap between germline ends came to 12 bases. Germline V gene sequence: CDR1 LNHNV, CDR2 YYDKDF (reference sequence). CDR3 region: CATSRDGGASYEQYF. CDR3 sequence (DNA): TGTGCCACCAGCAGAGATGGGGGAGCTAGCTACGAGCAGTACTTC.

This clonotype was detected ten times or more. The V and J genes are TRBV29-1 and TRBJ2-3, with TRBD1 as a possible D gene (5 bases). This CDR3 has 13 amino acids. The germline CDR1 and CDR2 sequences are SQVTM and ANQGSEA. V lost 4 bases and J lost 3, with 11 bases in between. The DNA of the CDR3 is TGCAGCGTTGGACCCCAGGGTACAGATACGCAGTATTTT. Translated: CSVGPQGTDTQYF.

The rearrangement joins TRBV9 to TRBJ2-7, with D maybe TRBD2 (6 bases). Germline V gene lookup returns CDR1 SGDLS and CDR2 YYNGEE. There are 16 residues in the CDR3. The germline V and J ends were trimmed by 0 bases and 3 bases, with 16 bases remaining between them. CDR3 bases: TGTGCCAGCAGCGTAGGATTTTCGGGGGAACTCTACGAGCAGTACTTC. Encoded protein: CASSVGFSGELYEQYF.

This clonotype occurred a few times. A much larger clone sits a single nucleotide away, making a read error possible. The chain uses TRBV10-1 and TRBJ2-1, with D perhaps TRBD2 (5 bases). V gave up 6 bases and J gave up 8 bases, with 14 bases separating them. Germline V CDR1 and CDR2: WNHNN, SYGVQD (reference sequence). There are 13 residues in the CDR3. The CDR3 spells CASRGSPMDEQFF. The CDR3 DNA reads TGCGCCAGCAGGGGGAGCCCCATGGATGAGCAGTTCTTC.

A few counts support this clonotype. The junction departs from germline at one end; a sequencing error may be responsible. The rearrangement joins TRBV29-1 to TRBJ1-1; no clear D. This CDR3 contains 13 residues. In germline, CDR1 is SQVTM, CDR2 ANQGSEA. The CDR3 region has the DNA TGTAGCGCCCATCCCCGGCTGGGCACTGAAGCTTTCTTT. Its protein product is CSAHPRLGTEAFF.

The chain recombines TRBV7-8 with TRBJ1-2; the D is unclear. Trimming took off 5 bases at V and 2 bases at J, with 15 bases between the two ends. CDR3 size: 15 residues. Per germline, CDR1 SGHVS and CDR2 FQNEAQ. The CDR3 sequence is CASSPRTHPNYGYTF. The CDR3 DNA reads TGTGCCAGCAGCCCTAGGACCCACCCAAACTATGGCTACACCTTC. Full variable domain (outside the CDR3, taken from reference TRBV7-8 and TRBJ1-2): GAGVSQSPRYKVAKRGQDVALRCDPISGHVSLFWYQQALGQGPEFLTYFQNEAQLDKSGLPSDRFFAERPEGSVSTLKIQRTQQEDSAVYLCASSPRTHPNYGYTFGSGTRLTVV.

The V gene is TRBV3-1, the J gene TRBJ2-1; 13 positions match TRBD2. The CDR3 is 16 amino acids. Germline lookup yields CDR1 LGHDT and CDR2 YNNKEL (reference sequence). V lost 4 bases to trimming and J lost 2 bases; unmatched junction nucleotides: 2. The CDR3 sequence is CASSLTSGGAYNEQFF. DNA for the CDR3: TGTGCCAGCAGCCTCACTAGCGGGGGGGCCTACAATGAGCAGTTCTTC.

In this sample, this clonotype turned up a few times. CDR3 sequence (DNA): TGCGCCAGCAGCTTGGAACCAGGAAGATCCTACGAGCAGTACTTC. Translation: CASSLEPGRSYEQYF. V gene TRBV5-1 combines with J gene TRBJ2-7; D uncertain. The V end lost 0 bases, the J end lost 1 base, and 11 bases lay between the germline ends. The CDR3 sequence is 15 residues long. Germline V CDR1 and CDR2: SGHRS, YFSETQ.

This clonotype was seen a handful of times. The chain joins TRBV5-1 to TRBJ2-2, with D unresolved. CDR1 SGHRS and CDR2 YFSETQ come from the germline V gene. V lost 3 bases, J lost 4 bases, and 7 bases lay in between. The CDR3 totals 13 residues. CDR3 nucleotides: TGCGCCAGCAGCTCCCTCCCCACCGGGGAGCTGTTTTTT. As protein: CASSSLPTGELFF.

This clonotype was seen only a few times. The chain links TRBV20-1 to TRBJ2-5; a weak D match, TRBD2 (6 bases). Germline V gene data show CDR1 as DFQATT and CDR2 as SNEGSKA (reference sequence). Trimming left V 5 bases short and J 5 bases short, with 18 bases between. The CDR3 has 14 amino acids. The CDR3 loop reads CSAGLLARSETQYF. CDR3 sequence (DNA): TGCAGTGCTGGCCTTCTAGCGCGTTCTGAGACCCAGTACTTC.

This clonotype came up a few times. V and J are TRBV5-1 and TRBJ2-3, with 8 bases matching TRBD1. CDR3 length: 15 residues. Trimming cost V 0 bases and J 5 bases; bases outside gene matches: 5. Germline CDR1 SGHRS, CDR2 YFSETQ. The CDR3 sequence: CASSLGQGLGDTQYF. CDR3 DNA sequence: TGCGCCAGCAGCTTGGGACAGGGGTTGGGAGATACGCAGTATTTT.

The sample holds a few counts of this clonotype. The V and J genes are TRBV2 and TRBJ2-1; 7 bases match TRBD2. This CDR3 is 15 amino acids long. Trimming removed 7 bases from V and 3 bases from J; junction bases left unmatched: 9. Germline CDR1 SNHLY, CDR2 FYNNEI. CDR3 coding DNA: TGTGCCAGCAACGGGGGAGGGAGGATCTACAATGAGCAGTTCTTC. Amino acids: CASNGGGRIYNEQFF.

The gene calls are TRBV2 and TRBJ2-5; D is ambiguous. CDR3 length: 13 residues. Germline lookup yields CDR1 SNHLY and CDR2 FYNNEI. Trimming removed 8 bases from V and 5 bases from J, with 15 bases in between. CDR3 region: CASGIEARETQYF. The CDR3 nucleotides read TGTGCCAGCGGCATAGAGGCCCGGGAGACCCAGTACTTC. Combining the CDR3 with reference TRBV2 and TRBJ2-5 gives the whole variable domain EPEVTQTPSHQVTQMGQEVILRCVPISNHLYFYWYRQILGQKVEFLVSFYNNEISEKSEIFDDQFSVERPDGSNFTLKIRSTKLEDSAMYFCASGIEARETQYFGPGTRLLVL.

Only a few counts were recorded for this clonotype. The rearrangement links TRBV20-1 to TRBJ2-1; no clear D. Trimming took off 1 base at V and 3 bases at J, with 10 bases between the two ends. Germline CDR1 DFQATT, CDR2 SNEGSKA (reference sequence). The length of the CDR3 is 14 residues. CDR3 sequence: CSARGSLVYNEQFF. The CDR3 DNA sequence: TGCAGTGCTAGAGGTAGCTTGGTCTACAATGAGCAGTTCTTC.

This clonotype was counted between two and nine times. The chain employs TRBV28 and TRBJ2-7; no clear D gene. Germline CDR1 is MDHEN and CDR2 is SYDVKM. This CDR3 has 14 amino acids. V lost 5 bases, J lost 2 bases, and 13 bases lay in between. In DNA form, the CDR3 reads TGTGCCAGCAGTGACCAGCGTGGTCCCTACGAGCAGTACTTC. Amino acids: CASSDQRGPYEQYF.

This clonotype has only one observation. J is TRBJ2-7 and V is TRBV6-1; D possibly corresponds to TRBD1 (6 bases). The length of the CDR3 is 13 residues. The germline gives CDR1 MNHNS, CDR2 SASEGT. The V end lost 10 bases, the J end lost 0 bases, and 13 bases lay between the germline ends. The CDR3 region has the DNA TGTGCCACCGGGACATCGTGCTCCTACGAGCAGTACTTC. It specifies CATGTSCSYEQYF.

The sample holds a few counts of this clonotype. The J gene is TRBJ2-5, the V gene TRBV5-5; 14 nucleotides agree with TRBD2. After removal of 3 bases from V and 5 bases from J, the junction contained 6 bases not matched to a gene. Germline assignment: CDR1 SGHKS and CDR2 YYEKEE (reference sequence). This CDR3 is 16 amino acids long. The DNA for the CDR3 is TGTGCCAGCAGCTCGCTGACTAGCGGGGGGGCCGAGACCCAGTACTTC. Translated, it gives CASSSLTSGGAETQYF.

The chain joins TRBV7-8 to TRBJ2-2; TRBD2 is a possible D gene (6 bases). V lost 5 bases, J lost 7 bases, and 20 bases lay in between. The CDR3 is 16 residues long. Germline V gene data show CDR1 as SGHVS and CDR2 as FQNEAQ. The CDR3 is CASSTCGTPLDGELFF. CDR3 DNA sequence: TGTGCCAGCAGCACGTGCGGGACTCCCCTCGACGGGGAGCTGTTTTTT.